Sequencing of this T cell receptor (beta chain) was carried out in a study of identical twins. CDR1 and CDR2 from the germline V gene are KGHDR and SFDVKD. CDR3 length equals 15 residues. The ends were cut back, 5 bases at V and 3 bases at J, with 14 bases in the middle. Study conclusions and caveats: While abundant cord blood beta clonotypes carried fewer insertions, memory repertoires showed no such pattern. Alpha sequences out of frame and shared by twins had excess low generation probability.

TCRdb reanalysed the 5' RACE reads using MiXCR and keeps one entry per CDR3 protein. The sample comprises approximately 220,000 distinct CDR3 sequences, more than 6.5% of which are singletons, and just under 2% rests with the top ten. This clonotype was seen a handful of times. As yet, its antigen is unknown. In every case, the donor was a healthy Caucasian. Another study also made use of these data, one on yellow fever vaccine responses in identical twins.

The chain carries TRBV24-1 and TRBJ2-3; TRBD2 might be the D (5 bases). This clonotype was sampled from a woman aged 18-29 years in good health. Specimen: memory (CD45RO+) T cells sorted from blood. In nucleotides, the CDR3 is TGTGCCACCAGTGGAGGGAGCCGGGATACAGATACGCAGTATTTT. Protein: CATSGGSRDTDTQYF.